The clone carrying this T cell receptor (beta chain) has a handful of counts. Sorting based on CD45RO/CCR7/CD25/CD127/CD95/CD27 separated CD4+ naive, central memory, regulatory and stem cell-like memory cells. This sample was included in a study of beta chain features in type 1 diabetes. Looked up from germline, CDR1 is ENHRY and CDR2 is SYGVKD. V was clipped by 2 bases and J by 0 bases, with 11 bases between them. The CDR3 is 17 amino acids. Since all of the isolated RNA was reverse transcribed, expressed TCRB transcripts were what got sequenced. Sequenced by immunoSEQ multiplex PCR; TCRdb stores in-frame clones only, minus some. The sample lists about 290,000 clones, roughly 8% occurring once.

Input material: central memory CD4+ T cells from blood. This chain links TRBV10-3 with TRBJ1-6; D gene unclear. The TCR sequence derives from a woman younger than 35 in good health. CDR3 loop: CAISERELSSYNSPLHF. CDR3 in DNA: TGTGCCATCAGTGAGAGGGAACTGAGCTCCTATAATTCACCCCTCCACTTT.